The source of this T cell receptor (beta chain) is a study of radiotherapy plus CTLA-4 blockade in lung cancer. Overall study context: The study recorded objective responses in around 18% of patients and disease control in approximately 31%.

The CDR3 is made up of 19 amino acids. J lost 0 bases, V lost 3 bases, and 14 bases had no gene match. The germline V gene encodes CDR1 GTSNPN and CDR2 SVGIG (reference sequence). Study results and limitations: Response was reportedly best predicted by early blood T cell clone dynamics, with interferon-beta. Researchers report tumor-derived TCR clones expanding in blood after radiotherapy plus ipilimumab.

CTLA-4 blockade with ipilimumab, together with focal radiation, was given to patients with chemo-refractory metastatic non-small-cell lung cancer. In regard to this clone: Its cognate antigen is unknown.

The data were produced by immunoSEQ multiplex PCR, yet TCRdb's version contains in-frame clones alone and is incomplete. Of about 98,000 clones in the sample, 80% to 90% were seen once. The sequencing here drew on peripheral blood, taken from a patient treated with radiotherapy plus ipilimumab. The TCR originated in a human donor with non-small cell lung cancer that progressed on radiotherapy plus ipilimumab. This chain joins TRBV30 and TRBJ2-2; 9 bases fit TRBD2. The CDR3 protein is CAWSPVGLAGFANTGELFF. The CDR3 nucleotides read TGTGCCTGGAGCCCGGTGGGGCTAGCGGGGTTCGCGAACACCGGGGAGCTGTTTTTT.